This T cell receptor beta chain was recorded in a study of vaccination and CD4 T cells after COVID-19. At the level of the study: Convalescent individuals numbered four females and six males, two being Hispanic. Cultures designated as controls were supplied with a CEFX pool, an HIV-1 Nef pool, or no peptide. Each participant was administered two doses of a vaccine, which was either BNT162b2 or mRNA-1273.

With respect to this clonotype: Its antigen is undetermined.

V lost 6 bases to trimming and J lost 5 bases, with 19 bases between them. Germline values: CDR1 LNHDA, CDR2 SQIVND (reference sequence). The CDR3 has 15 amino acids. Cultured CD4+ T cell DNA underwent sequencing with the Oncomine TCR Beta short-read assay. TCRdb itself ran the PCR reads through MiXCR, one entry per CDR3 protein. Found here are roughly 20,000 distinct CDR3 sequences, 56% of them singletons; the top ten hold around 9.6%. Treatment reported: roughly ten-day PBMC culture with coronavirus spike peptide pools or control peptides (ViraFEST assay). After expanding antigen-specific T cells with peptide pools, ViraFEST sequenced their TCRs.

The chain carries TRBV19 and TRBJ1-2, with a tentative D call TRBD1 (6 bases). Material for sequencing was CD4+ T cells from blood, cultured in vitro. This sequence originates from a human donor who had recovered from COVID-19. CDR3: CASSPVVGARYGYTF. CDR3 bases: TGTGCCAGTAGCCCTGTCGTGGGGGCGCGGTATGGCTACACCTTC.